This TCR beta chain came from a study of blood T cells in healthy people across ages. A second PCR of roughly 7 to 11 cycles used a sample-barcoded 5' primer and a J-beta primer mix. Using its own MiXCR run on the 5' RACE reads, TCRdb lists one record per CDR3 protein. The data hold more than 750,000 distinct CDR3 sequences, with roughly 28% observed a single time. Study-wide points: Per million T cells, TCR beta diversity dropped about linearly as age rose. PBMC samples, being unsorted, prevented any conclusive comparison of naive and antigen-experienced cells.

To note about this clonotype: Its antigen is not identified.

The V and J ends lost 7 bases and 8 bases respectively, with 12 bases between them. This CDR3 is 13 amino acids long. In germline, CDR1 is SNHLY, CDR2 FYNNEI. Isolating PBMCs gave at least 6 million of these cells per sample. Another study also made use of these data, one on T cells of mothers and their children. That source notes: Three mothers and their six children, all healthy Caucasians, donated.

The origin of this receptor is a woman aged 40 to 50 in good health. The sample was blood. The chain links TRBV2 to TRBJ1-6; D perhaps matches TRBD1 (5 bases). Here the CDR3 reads CASTPDTDSPLHF. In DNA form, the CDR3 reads TGTGCCAGCACCCCGGACACCGATTCACCCCTCCACTTT.